These 9 T cell receptor beta chains came from one sample sequenced in a study of cytomegalovirus exposure and HLA in healthy donors. PCR amplification relied on 60 Vbeta primers (plus 13 Jbeta primers). This table comes from immunoSEQ multiplex PCR, and its TCRdb copy is limited to in-frame clones, with some not included. The repertoire has around 210,000 clones, roughly 84% of them found once; the top ten carry 1.7%. Input material: PBMCs. The receptor set was obtained from a man aged 45 to 65 in good health and CMV-seronegative.

The chain recombines TRBV21-1 with TRBJ2-6; the D call TRBD2 from the table was never checked on the DNA. TRBV21-1 is described as a pseudogene. This CDR3 contains 17 residues. The CDR3 region has the DNA TGTGCCAGCAGCAAGCGGGGCAACCCCTCTGGGGCCAACGTCCTGACTTTC. It yields the protein CASSKRGNPSGANVLTF.

The V and J genes are TRBV29-1 and TRBJ1-2, with D unresolved. The CDR3 totals 11 residues. CDR1 is SQVTM, CDR2 ANQGSEA, per germline. V shed 5 bases and J shed 4 bases, with 8 bases lying between them. CDR3 coding DNA: TGCAGCGTTCCCGGAGTCTATGGCTACACCTTC. Protein: CSVPGVYGYTF.

The CDR3 region has the DNA TGCGCCAGCAGCTCGGAGGCCTACGAGCAGTACTTC. Translation gives CASSSEAYEQYF. This chain uses TRBV5-1 with TRBJ2-7, with a possible D match to TRBD2 (5 bases). Germline values: CDR1 SGHRS, CDR2 YFSETQ. V lost 3 bases and J 2 bases, leaving 6 bases between the germline ends. This CDR3 has 12 amino acids.

The rearrangement joins TRBV21-1 to TRBJ2-1; the table assigns TRBD2, which was not confirmed against the DNA. TRBV21-1 is a pseudogene. The CDR3 totals 14 residues. The CDR3 coding sequence is TGTGCCAGCGGTTGGGGCGGGGGAGGGACTGAGCAGTTCTTC. As protein: CASGWGGGGTEQFF.

The chain combines TRBV7-9 with TRBJ1-1; D is unclear. The CDR3 spans 14 residues. Between the trimmed V and J ends, which lost 1 base and 4 bases, there was a span of 10 bases. Germline V CDR1 and CDR2: SEHNR, FQNEAQ (reference sequence). The CDR3 DNA follows: TGTGCCAGCAGCTTAGAGCGGGAGGCCACTGAAGCTTTCTTT. It specifies CASSLEREATEAFF.

This clone has a single count. The rearrangement joins TRBV7-2 to TRBJ1-1, with 8 bases identical to TRBD1. The CDR3 is made up of 15 amino acids. CDR1 and CDR2 from the germline V gene are SGHTA and FQGNSA. With V trimmed by 2 bases and J by 11 bases, 13 bases remained unmatched. The CDR3 loop is CASSLRLGQGAVAFF. CDR3 DNA: TGTGCCAGCAGCTTAAGGTTAGGCCAGGGGGCTGTCGCTTTCTTT.

This chain uses TRBV5-6 with TRBJ2-1; D is undetermined. Trimming cost V 0 bases and J 3 bases, with 10 bases left between them. The CDR3 totals 15 residues. Germline V gene data show CDR1 as SGHDT and CDR2 as YYEEEE. CDR3: CASSLAYQSYNEQFF. DNA of the CDR3: TGTGCCAGCAGCTTGGCCTATCAAAGCTACAATGAGCAGTTCTTC.

The V call is TRBV18, the J call TRBJ2-7; 7 bases are shared with TRBD1. The CDR3 consists of 17 residues. Germline values: CDR1 KGHSH, CDR2 LQKENI. The trim removed 2 bases at V and 2 bases at J, leaving 12 bases unmatched. The CDR3 sequence is CASSPKRAGTDPYEQYF. The CDR3 nucleotides read TGTGCCAGCTCACCAAAAAGGGCCGGGACAGATCCCTACGAGCAGTACTTC.

J is TRBJ2-3 and V is TRBV28; 9 bases map to TRBD2. V lost 1 base and J lost 4; bases outside the gene matches: 12. The CDR3 length is 18 residues. Looked up from germline, CDR1 is MDHEN and CDR2 is SYDVKM. DNA of the CDR3: TGTGCCAGCAGTTTATCCGGTTTGCGGGAGGGCCGTGCAGATACGCAGTATTTT. It yields the protein CASSLSGLREGRADTQYF.